This T cell receptor (beta chain) was identified in a study of tumor and adjacent non-tumor tissue in lung cancer. Whole-study context: There were fewer than 15 adenocarcinoma, a couple of squamous cell carcinoma and 1 small cell lung cancer cases. Stage I to III disease affected some 11 men and roughly 5 women aged roughly 31 to 85. Overall study findings and caveats: Tumor TCR diversity, when higher, was linked to shorter survival.

Germline V CDR1 and CDR2: MGHRA, YSYEKL. The CDR3 has 17 amino acids. V was trimmed by 4 bases and J by 9 bases, leaving 25 bases between them. This sample's RNA came from whole unsorted tissue. This non-tumor lung sample came from over 3 cm beyond the tumor edge. Newly diagnosed lung cancer patients had thoracic surgery in China, August–late 2014, without prior chemotherapy. Details on this clonotype: The antigen remains unidentified. Given a much more abundant clone one base away, this may be a read error.

Three rounds of nested PCR, following a modified ARM-PCR protocol, produced the TCRbeta library. TCRdb redid the calling of the multiplex PCR reads with MiXCR, one entry per CDR3 protein. The sample consists of roughly 70,000 distinct CDR3 sequences, nearly 70% of them appearing once. The sequencing input was distant non-tumor lung tissue. The gene calls are TRBV4-1 and TRBJ2-1; D possibly corresponds to TRBD2 (6 bases). The receptor was derived from a woman aged 45-59 years with non-small cell lung cancer. In DNA form, the CDR3 reads TGCGCCAGCAGCCCCCAGGCGGATACTAACGGGAGAGGTGAGCAGTTCTTC. Protein sequence: CASSPQADTNGRGEQFF.